This T cell receptor beta chain was recorded in a study of identical twins. Study findings and constraints: For out-of-frame alpha sequences shared by twins, low generation probability was in excess. High-abundance cord blood beta clonotypes had fewer insertions; memory repertoires showed none. There was more out-of-frame TCR alpha sharing in monozygotic twins than models estimated.

Per the germline V gene, CDR1 is SNHLY and CDR2 is FYNNEI. The CDR3 loop spans 16 amino acids. Germline trimming cut 1 base from V and 7 bases from J; bases unmatched to any gene: 10. This clonotype was observed at least ten times. Antigen: not known. A universal primer site was added by template switching, and unique molecular identifiers were carried by the cDNA. From the 5' RACE reads, TCRdb called clonotypes with MiXCR, one entry per CDR3 protein. Found here are some 660,000 distinct CDR3 sequences, roughly 8% of them singletons; the top ten hold approximately 0.94%. This sample also belongs to another study, concerning yellow fever vaccine responses in identical twins.

J is TRBJ2-7 and V is TRBV2, with 10 bases fitting TRBD2. Sequenced sample: PBMCs. The TCR originated in a woman younger than 30 in good health. CDR3: CASSEGPSSGGDEQYF. CDR3 coding DNA: TGTGCCAGCAGTGAAGGCCCCTCTAGCGGGGGAGATGAGCAGTACTTC.